This T cell receptor (beta chain) derives from a study of T cell repertoires in cytomegalovirus infection. On the study more broadly: HLA-B-restricted CMV epitopes that are well studied, plus recently identified HLA-C-restricted ones, were used by the study. Matching HLA type, along with CMV infection, was indicated by public TCR beta signatures. General study points: Individuals carrying CMV plus the relevant HLA were identified by cumulative frequency of public TCR beta families. HLA-C-restricted CMV clonotypes gave the most frequent clonotype in two of eight donors.

Comment on this clonotype: What it binds is unknown.

Via MiXCR, TCRdb re-called the reads, giving one row per CDR3 protein. The table records roughly 990,000 distinct CDR3 sequences, 30% to 40% of them present only once. This CDR3 has 12 amino acids. The germline CDR1 and CDR2 sequences are DFQATT and SNEGSKA (reference sequence). This TCR was sampled from a human donor in good health (CMV status not recorded). Some clones in this sample may be carry-over from other donors' samples. The material sequenced was cultured CD8+ T cells from PBMCs, taken from culture after CMV antigen stimulation. V usage is TRBV20-1 and J usage is TRBJ2-7; possibly TRBD2 for D (5 bases). The CDR3 DNA reads TGCAGCGCAGTTGGGAGCTCCTACGAGCAGTACGTC. It is translated as CSAVGSSYEQYV.